This passage covers 12 T cell receptor beta chains from one sample sequenced in a study of CD8+CD57+ T cells in acquired aplastic anemia (dated 2018 in TCRdb). The sequencing machine was an Illumina HiSeq 2000. TCR beta VDJ combination and CDR3 sequence profiling used genomic DNA as the template. TCRdb reran the public reads through fastp at Q25 and MiXCR, keeping productive beta chains. Each record represents a unique CDR3 protein, reported with the most common genes and DNA among its rows. The table for this sample lists about 220,000 distinct CDR3 sequences; 30% to 40% of them were counted only once. The top ten clones comprise roughly 1.1% of the sample. Sequencing input: sorted CD4+, CD8+, or CD8+CD57+ T cells (not recorded which) from PBMCs. These receptors all come from a human donor in good health, serving as a control.

Many counts were recorded for this clonotype. The chain couples TRBV7-9 to TRBJ1-2; tentative D call: TRBD1 (5 bases). CDR3 size: 13 residues. V gave up 2 bases and J gave up 4 bases, with 8 bases separating them. CDR1 is SEHNR, CDR2 FQNEAQ, per germline (reference sequence). The CDR3 protein is CASSLKGFYGYTF. CDR3 in DNA: TGTGCCAGCAGCTTAAAGGGGTTCTATGGCTACACCTTC.

The V gene is TRBV5-1, the J gene TRBJ2-7; a possible D gene is TRBD1 (5 bases). Germline loops: CDR1 SGHRS, CDR2 YFSETQ. V was trimmed by 3 bases and J by 6 bases, leaving 13 bases between them. This CDR3 has 13 amino acids. The CDR3 DNA reads as TGCGCCAGCAGCTGGGGCGCGGCGAGCGAGCAGTACTTC. Its protein is CASSWGAASEQYF.

This clonotype has ten or more counts. Sequence at one end of the junction differs from germline and may be a read error. V usage is TRBV6-1 and J usage is TRBJ1-1, with 7 bases that match TRBD1. This CDR3 has 14 amino acids. The germline V gene encodes CDR1 MNHNS and CDR2 SASEGT. CDR3 DNA: TGTGCCAGTAGTGTGGGACAGCCGAACACTGAAGCTTTCTTT. Translating gives CASSVGQPNTEAFF.

Concerning this clonotype itself: The DNA is omitted, as the CDR3 cannot be located on it reliably, and the CDR3 follows TCRdb's listing. The genes are TRBV14 and TRBJ1-1; whether TRBD1, the table's D call, matches the DNA was not checked. Germline V CDR1 and CDR2: SGHDN, FVKESK. The CDR3 length is 21 residues, termini included. CDR3 sequence reads: CASSRRYYGYTFGSGTAEAFF.

This clonotype was seen repeatedly, ten times or more. The chain has TRBV20-1 and TRBJ2-3; D possibly corresponds to TRBD2 (7 bases). The CDR3 loop spans 14 amino acids. V lost 3 bases and J lost 4, with 14 bases in between. Germline V gives CDR1 DFQATT, CDR2 SNEGSKA (reference sequence). This CDR3 is CSASAGALSDTQYF. In DNA, the CDR3 is TGCAGTGCTAGTGCGGGGGCATTGTCAGATACGCAGTATTTT.

The J gene is TRBJ1-2, the V gene TRBV19; D might be TRBD1 (6 bases). This CDR3 contains 16 residues. Looked up from germline, CDR1 is LNHDA and CDR2 is SQIVND (reference sequence). Deletions cut 5 bases from V and 0 bases from J, with 16 bases between. CDR3 region: CASSPGWGAANYGYTF. The CDR3 region has the DNA TGTGCCAGTAGTCCCGGATGGGGGGCAGCTAACTATGGCTACACCTTC. Full variable domain (missing parts from reference TRBV19 and TRBJ1-2): DGGITQSPKYLFRKEGQNVTLSCEQNLNHDAMYWYRQDPGQGLRLIYYSQIVNDFQKGDIAEGYSVSREKKESFPLTVTSAQKNPTAFYLCASSPGWGAANYGYTFGSGTRLTVV.

This clonotype was seen a few times. CDR3 bases: TGTGCCAGCAGCTTTTTGTTAGGGGCGCCGCATTTT. Its translation is CASSFLLGAPHF. This rearrangement joins TRBV7-8 to TRBJ1-5, with D perhaps TRBD1 (5 bases). CDR1 SGHVS and CDR2 FQNEAQ come from the germline V gene. CDR3 length: 12 amino acids. Trimming removed 3 bases at V and 15 bases at J, with 15 bases between.

This clonotype was recorded only once. The rearrangement joins TRBV20-1 to TRBJ1-2; TRBD1 is a possible D gene (5 bases). From germline, CDR1 is DFQATT and CDR2 SNEGSKA (reference sequence). Trimming removed 0 bases at V and 0 bases at J, with 8 bases between. There are 14 residues in the CDR3. The DNA of the CDR3 is TGCAGTGCTAGAGATCAGGGAACTAACTATGGCTACACCTTC. Protein sequence: CSARDQGTNYGYTF.

This clonotype was counted at least ten times. The chain is built from TRBV10-3 and TRBJ2-1, with D possibly TRBD2 on 6 matching bases. Germline CDR1 reads ENHRY; CDR2 reads SYGVKD. The germline V and J ends were trimmed by 6 bases and 7 bases, with 13 bases remaining between them. CDR3 length: 13 amino acids. In DNA form, the CDR3 reads TGTGCCATCAGCCCCGGGAGTTCGAATGAGCAGTTCTTC. Translation: CAISPGSSNEQFF.

This clonotype showed up just a few times. The genes are TRBV5-5 and TRBJ2-3; D gene ambiguous. CDR3 length: 14 residues. Looked up from germline, CDR1 is SGHKS and CDR2 is YYEKEE (reference sequence). V lost 4 bases and J lost 0, with 9 bases in between. The DNA for the CDR3 is TGTGCCAGCAGCCTTGGTTGGAGCACAGATACGCAGTATTTT. Amino acid sequence: CASSLGWSTDTQYF.

In its sample, this clonotype was seen many times. This chain links TRBV7-3 with TRBJ2-5; D is uncertain. The CDR3 length is 13 residues. The germline CDR1 and CDR2 sequences are SGHTA and FQGTGA. V was clipped by 5 bases and J by 5 bases, with 12 bases between them. CDR3 protein: CASSPDGGETQYF. The CDR3 DNA sequence: TGTGCCAGCAGCCCCGACGGTGGGGAGACCCAGTACTTC.

To note about this clonotype: Germline and junction disagree at one end, which may indicate a read error. The V and J genes are TRBV2 and TRBJ1-2, with D tentatively TRBD1 (6 bases). The CDR3 consists of 15 residues. Germline-derived CDR1 and CDR2 are SNHLY and FYNNEI. The CDR3 spells CASSQAGVPRYGYTF. The CDR3 nucleotides are TGCGCCAGCAGCCAAGCAGGGGTCCCCCGCTATGGCTACACCTTC.